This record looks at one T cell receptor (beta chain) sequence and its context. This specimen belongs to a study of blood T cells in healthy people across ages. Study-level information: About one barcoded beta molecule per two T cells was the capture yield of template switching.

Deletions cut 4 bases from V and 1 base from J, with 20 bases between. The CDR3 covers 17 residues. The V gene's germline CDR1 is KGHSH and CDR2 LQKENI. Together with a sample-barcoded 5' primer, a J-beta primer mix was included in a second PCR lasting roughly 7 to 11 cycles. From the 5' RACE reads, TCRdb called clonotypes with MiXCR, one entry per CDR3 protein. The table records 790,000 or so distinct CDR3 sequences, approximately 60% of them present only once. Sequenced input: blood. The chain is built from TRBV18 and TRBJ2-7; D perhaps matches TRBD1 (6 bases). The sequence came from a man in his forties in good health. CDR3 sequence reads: CASSRGATGKLSYEQYF. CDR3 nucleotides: TGTGCCAGCTCACGTGGAGCAACAGGGAAACTGTCCTACGAGCAGTACTTC.